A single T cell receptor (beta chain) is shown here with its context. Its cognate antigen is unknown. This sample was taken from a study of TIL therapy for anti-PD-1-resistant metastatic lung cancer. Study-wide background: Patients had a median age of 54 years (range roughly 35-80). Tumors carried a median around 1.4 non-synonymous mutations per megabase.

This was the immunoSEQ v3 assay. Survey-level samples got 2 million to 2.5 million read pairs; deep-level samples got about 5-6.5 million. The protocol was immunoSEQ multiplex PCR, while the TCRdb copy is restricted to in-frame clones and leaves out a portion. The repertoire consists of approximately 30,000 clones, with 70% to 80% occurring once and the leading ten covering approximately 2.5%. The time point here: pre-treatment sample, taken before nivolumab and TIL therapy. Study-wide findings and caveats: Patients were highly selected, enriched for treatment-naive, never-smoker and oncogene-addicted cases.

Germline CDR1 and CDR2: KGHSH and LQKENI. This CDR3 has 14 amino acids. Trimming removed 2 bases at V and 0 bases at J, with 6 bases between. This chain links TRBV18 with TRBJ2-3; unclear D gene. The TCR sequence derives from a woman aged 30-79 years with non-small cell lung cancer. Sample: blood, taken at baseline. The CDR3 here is CASSPSVSTDTQYF. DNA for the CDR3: TGTGCCAGCTCACCATCCGTCAGCACAGATACGCAGTATTTT. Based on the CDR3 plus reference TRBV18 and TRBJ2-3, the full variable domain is NAGVMQNPRHLVRRRGQEARLRCSPMKGHSHVYWYRQLPEEGLKFMVYLQKENIIDESGMPKERFSAEFPKEGPSILRIQQVVRGDSAAYFCASSPSVSTDTQYFGPGTRLTVL.